This T cell receptor beta chain appears in the sequencing data of a study of blood T cell repertoires in COVID-19. Overall study context: COVID-19 samples, acute and convalescent, were from the United States, Italy and Spain. From T cells, B-cell-depleted T cells, or PBMCs came the material, which was cDNA or gDNA.

Here immunoSEQ multiplex PCR was the method, and the copy in TCRdb shows in-frame clones only, minus some. This sample has some 340,000 clones, with over 80% found just once. The sample was PBMCs or T cells enriched from blood (not recorded which). The TCR was taken from a woman aged 45-59 years who had recovered from COVID-19.

The DNA of the CDR3 is TGTGCCAGCAGCTCGGTACACAGCCGGGACAGGGATGAGGGCACTGAAGCTTTCTTT. Translated, it gives CASSSVHSRDRDEGTEAFF. The chain carries TRBV5-6 and TRBJ1-1, with TRBD1 matching 9 bases. This CDR3 is 19 amino acids long. Germline CDR1 is SGHDT and CDR2 is YYEEEE. The V segment lost 3 bases and the J segment 4 bases; nucleotides outside the gene matches: 19.